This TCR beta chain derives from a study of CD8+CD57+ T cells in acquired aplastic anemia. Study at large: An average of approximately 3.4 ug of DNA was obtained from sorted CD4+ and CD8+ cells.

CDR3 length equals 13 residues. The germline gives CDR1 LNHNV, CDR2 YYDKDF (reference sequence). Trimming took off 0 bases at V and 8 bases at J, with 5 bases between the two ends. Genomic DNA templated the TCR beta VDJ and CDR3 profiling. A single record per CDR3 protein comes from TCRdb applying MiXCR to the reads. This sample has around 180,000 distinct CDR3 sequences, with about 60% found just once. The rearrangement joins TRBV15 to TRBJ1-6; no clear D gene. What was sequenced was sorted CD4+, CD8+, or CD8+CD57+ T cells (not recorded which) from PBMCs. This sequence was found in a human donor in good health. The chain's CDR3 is CATSREGYSPLHF. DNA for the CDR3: TGTGCCACCAGCAGAGAAGGGTATTCACCCCTCCACTTT.